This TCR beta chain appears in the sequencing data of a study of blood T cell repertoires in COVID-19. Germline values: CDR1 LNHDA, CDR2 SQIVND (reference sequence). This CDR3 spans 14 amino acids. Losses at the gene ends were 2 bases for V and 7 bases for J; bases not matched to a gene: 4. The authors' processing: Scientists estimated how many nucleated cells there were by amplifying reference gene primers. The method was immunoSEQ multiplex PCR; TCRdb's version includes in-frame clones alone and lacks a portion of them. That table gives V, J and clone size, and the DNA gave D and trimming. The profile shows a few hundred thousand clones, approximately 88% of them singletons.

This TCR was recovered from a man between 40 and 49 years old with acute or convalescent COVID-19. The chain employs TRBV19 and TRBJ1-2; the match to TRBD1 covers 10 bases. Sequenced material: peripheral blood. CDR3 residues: CASSIMGQGSGYTF. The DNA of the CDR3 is TGTGCCAGTAGTATAATGGGACAGGGGTCTGGCTACACCTTC.